The rows below give T cell receptor beta chains drawn from one sample of a study of blood T cell repertoires in COVID-19. Generated by immunoSEQ multiplex PCR, the TCRdb table keeps only in-frame clones and is missing some. Here the sample spans about 270,000 clones, approximately 89% being singletons. Material for sequencing was PBMCs or T cells enriched from blood (not recorded which). The receptors derive from a woman aged 40 to 50 with acute COVID-19. The CDR3 runs from the conserved cysteine through the conserved F or W. The D gene is left open where the match is weak. Clone size is given for some rows only: seen once, a few or many times, or a class if the clone is expanded.

d_gene,j_gene,abundance,v_gene,CDR3aa,CDR3nt
-,TRBJ2-3,-,TRBV7-2,CASSIDYLNTDTQYF,TGTGCCAGCAGCATAGACTACCTCAACACAGATACGCAGTATTTT
TRBD1,TRBJ2-5,-,TRBV5-1,CASSIPGQGEGKTQYF,TGCGCCAGCAGCATCCCGGGACAGGGTGAAGGAAAGACCCAGTACTTC
TRBD1,TRBJ1-1,-,TRBV19,CASSIITGANENTEAFF,TGTGCCAGTAGTATCATCACAGGGGCAAACGAGAACACTGAAGCTTTCTTT
-,TRBJ1-4,-,TRBV5-8,CASSFGTGIATNEKLFF,TGTGCCAGCAGCTTCGGAACAGGCATCGCAACTAATGAAAAACTGTTTTTT
-,TRBJ2-1,-,TRBV6-6,CASTLSSGAYNEQFF,TGTGCCAGCACCCTATCCAGCGGAGCCTACAATGAGCAGTTCTTC
TRBD1,TRBJ1-5,-,TRBV24-1,CATSDPGTGYQPQHF,TGTGCCACCAGTGACCCCGGGACAGGGTATCAGCCCCAGCATTTT
-,TRBJ1-6,once,TRBV3-1/TRBV3-2,CASSLPSGGIGSPLHF,TGTGCCAGCAGCCTACCTAGCGGAGGGATTGGTTCACCCCTCCACTTT
-,TRBJ1-5,once,TRBV18,CASSPAMGGRPQHF,TGTGCCAGCTCACCAGCCATGGGGGGTAGGCCCCAGCATTTT
TRBD2,TRBJ2-3,-,TRBV10-3,CAISEGTSGPTDTQYF,TGTGCCATCAGTGAGGGGACTAGCGGACCCACAGATACGCAGTATTTT
-,TRBJ2-1,-,TRBV9,CASSVGLAGALYNEQFF,TGTGCCAGCAGCGTAGGCTTGGCGGGTGCACTCTACAATGAGCAGTTCTTC
TRBD2,TRBJ2-3,many,TRBV9,CASSVESGRADTQYF,TGTGCCAGCAGCGTAGAATCCGGGAGGGCAGATACGCAGTATTTT
TRBD1,TRBJ1-2,-,TRBV19,CASNGRGVSYGYTF,TGTGCCAGTAATGGCAGGGGGGTCTCCTATGGCTACACCTTC
TRBD1,TRBJ2-5,-,TRBV10-3,CAISESPGTGRGETQYF,TGTGCCATCAGTGAGTCTCCTGGGACAGGGCGAGGCGAGACCCAGTACTTC
-,TRBJ2-7,-,TRBV19,CASSKDSGLYEQYF,TGTGCCAGTAGTAAGGATTCAGGACTTTACGAGCAGTACTTC
-,TRBJ2-7,-,TRBV14,CASSHPGTYPYEQYF,TGTGCCAGCAGCCATCCCGGGACTTATCCCTACGAGCAGTACTTC